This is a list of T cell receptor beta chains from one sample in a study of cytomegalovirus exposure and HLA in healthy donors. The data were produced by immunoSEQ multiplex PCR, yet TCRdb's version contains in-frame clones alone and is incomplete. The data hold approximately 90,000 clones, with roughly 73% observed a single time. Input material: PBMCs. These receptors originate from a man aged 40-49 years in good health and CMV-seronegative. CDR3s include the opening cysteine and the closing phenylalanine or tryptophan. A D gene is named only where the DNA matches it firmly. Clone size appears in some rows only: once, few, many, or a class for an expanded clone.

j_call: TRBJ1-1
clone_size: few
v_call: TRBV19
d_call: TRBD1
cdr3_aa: CASSVEGATEAFF
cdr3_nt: TGTGCCAGTAGTGTGGAGGGGGCCACTGAAGCTTTCTTT

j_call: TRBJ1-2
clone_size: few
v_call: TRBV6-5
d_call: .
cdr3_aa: CASRTRRAGDYGYTF
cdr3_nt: TGTGCCAGCAGAACCAGGAGGGCGGGGGACTATGGCTACACCTTC

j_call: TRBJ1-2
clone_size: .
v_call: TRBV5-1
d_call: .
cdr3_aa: CASSVEIRDGYTF
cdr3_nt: TGCGCCAGCAGCGTGGAGATAAGAGATGGCTACACCTTC

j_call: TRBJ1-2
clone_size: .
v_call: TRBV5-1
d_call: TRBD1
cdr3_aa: CASSPWTGDGYTF
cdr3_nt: TGCGCCAGCAGCCCCTGGACAGGGGACGGCTACACCTTC

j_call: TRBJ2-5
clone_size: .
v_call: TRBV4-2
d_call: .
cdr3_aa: CASSPAASSQQETQYF
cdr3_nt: TGTGCCAGCAGCCCAGCCGCTAGCAGTCAGCAAGAGACCCAGTACTTC

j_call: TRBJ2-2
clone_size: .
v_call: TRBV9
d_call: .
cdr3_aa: CASSVNGMGGELFF
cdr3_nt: TGTGCCAGCAGCGTAAACGGGATGGGCGGGGAGCTGTTTTTT

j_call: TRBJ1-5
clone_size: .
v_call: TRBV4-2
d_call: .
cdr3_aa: CASSGEGPNQPQHF
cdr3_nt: TGTGCCAGCAGCGGGGAGGGCCCTAATCAGCCCCAGCATTTT

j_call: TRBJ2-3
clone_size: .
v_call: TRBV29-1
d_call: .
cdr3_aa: CSVGGTRTDTQYF
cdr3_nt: TGCAGCGTTGGGGGGACAAGAACAGATACGCAGTATTTT

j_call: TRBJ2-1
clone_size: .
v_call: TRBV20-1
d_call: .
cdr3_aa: CSALAYNEQFF
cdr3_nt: TGCAGTGCCCTGGCTTACAATGAGCAGTTCTTC

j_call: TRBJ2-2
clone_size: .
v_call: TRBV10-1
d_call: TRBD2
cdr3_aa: CASSGPGLAATNTGELFF
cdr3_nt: TGCGCCAGCAGTGGGCCGGGACTAGCGGCTACGAACACCGGGGAGCTGTTTTTT

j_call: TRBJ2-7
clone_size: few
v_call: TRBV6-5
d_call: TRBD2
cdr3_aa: CASIGLAGGTYEQYF
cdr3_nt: TGTGCCAGCATCGGACTAGCGGGGGGGACCTACGAGCAGTACTTC

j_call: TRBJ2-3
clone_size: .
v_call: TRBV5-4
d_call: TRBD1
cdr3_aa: CASSLGDRVWADTQYF
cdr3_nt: TGTGCCAGCAGCTTGGGGGACAGGGTTTGGGCAGATACGCAGTATTTT

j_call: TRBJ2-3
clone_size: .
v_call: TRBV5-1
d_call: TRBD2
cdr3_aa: CASSRAGGAADTQYF
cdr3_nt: TGCGCCAGCAGCCGAGCCGGGGGGGCGGCAGATACGCAGTATTTT

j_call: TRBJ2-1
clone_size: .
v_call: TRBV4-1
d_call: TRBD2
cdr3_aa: CASSHWTSGSDNEQFF
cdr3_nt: TGCGCCAGCAGCCACTGGACTAGCGGGTCTGACAATGAGCAGTTCTTC

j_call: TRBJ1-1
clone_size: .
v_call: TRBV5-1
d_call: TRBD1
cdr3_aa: CASSLGQAAEGTEAFF
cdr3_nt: TGCGCCAGCAGCTTAGGACAGGCCGCCGAGGGAACTGAAGCTTTCTTT

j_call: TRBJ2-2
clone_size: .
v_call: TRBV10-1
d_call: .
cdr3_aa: CASSETGIGGELFF
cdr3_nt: TGCGCCAGCAGTGAGACAGGGATTGGTGGGGAGCTGTTTTTT

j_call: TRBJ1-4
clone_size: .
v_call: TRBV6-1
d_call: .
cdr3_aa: CASSEGSWANEKLFF
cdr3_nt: TGTGCCAGCAGCGAGGGCAGCTGGGCTAATGAAAAACTGTTTTTT

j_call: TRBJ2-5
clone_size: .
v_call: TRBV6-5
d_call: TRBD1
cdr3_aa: CASSYTGAETQYF
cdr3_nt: TGTGCCAGCAGTTACACAGGGGCCGAGACCCAGTACTTC

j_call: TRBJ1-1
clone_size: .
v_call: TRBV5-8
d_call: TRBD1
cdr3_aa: CASSFLTGGSTEAFF
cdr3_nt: TGTGCCAGCAGCTTTTTGACAGGGGGCAGCACTGAAGCTTTCTTT

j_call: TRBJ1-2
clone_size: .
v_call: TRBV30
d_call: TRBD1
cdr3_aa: CAWIGTVNYGYTF
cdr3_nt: TGTGCCTGGATCGGGACAGTTAACTATGGCTACACCTTC

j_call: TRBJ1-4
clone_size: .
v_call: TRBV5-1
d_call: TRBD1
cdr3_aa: CASSISGTVDEKLFF
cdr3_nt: TGCGCCAGCAGCATCTCCGGGACAGTCGATGAAAAACTGTTTTTT

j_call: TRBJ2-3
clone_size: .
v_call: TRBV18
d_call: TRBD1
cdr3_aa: CASSPYAQGIGTDTQYF
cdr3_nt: TGTGCCAGCTCACCATACGCACAGGGGATCGGAACAGATACGCAGTATTTT

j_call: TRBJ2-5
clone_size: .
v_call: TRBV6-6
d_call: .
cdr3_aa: CASSFSEETQYF
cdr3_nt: TGTGCCAGCAGTTTTAGTGAAGAGACCCAGTACTTC

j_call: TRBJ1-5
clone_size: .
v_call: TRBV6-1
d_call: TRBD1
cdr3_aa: CARPTGMCNQPQHF
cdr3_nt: TGTGCCAGGCCGACAGGGATGTGCAATCAGCCCCAGCATTTT

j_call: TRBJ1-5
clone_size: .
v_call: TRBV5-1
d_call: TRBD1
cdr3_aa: CASRPDRATQPQHF
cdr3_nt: TGCGCCAGCCGACCCGACAGGGCTACTCAGCCCCAGCATTTT

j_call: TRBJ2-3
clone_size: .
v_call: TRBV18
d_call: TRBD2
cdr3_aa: CASSPSAGGPGWTDTQYF
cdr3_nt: TGTGCCAGCTCCCCCTCCGCGGGGGGGCCAGGTTGGACAGATACGCAGTATTTT

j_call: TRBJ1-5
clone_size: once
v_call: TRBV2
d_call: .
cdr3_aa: CASSLKKNQPQHF
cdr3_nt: TGTGCCAGCAGTCTAAAGAAAAATCAGCCCCAGCATTTT

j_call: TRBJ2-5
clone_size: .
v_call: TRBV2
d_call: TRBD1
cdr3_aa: CASKKGTGKETQYF
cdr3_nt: TGTGCCAGCAAGAAAGGGACAGGGAAAGAGACCCAGTACTTC

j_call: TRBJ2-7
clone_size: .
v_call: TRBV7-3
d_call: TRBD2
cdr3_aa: CASSLRGGSSYEQYF
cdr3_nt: TGTGCCAGCAGCCTTCGGGGGGGCTCCTCCTACGAGCAGTACTTC

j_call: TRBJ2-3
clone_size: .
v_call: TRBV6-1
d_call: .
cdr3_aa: CASKRISTDTQYF
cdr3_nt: TGTGCCAGCAAGCGGATAAGCACAGATACGCAGTATTTT

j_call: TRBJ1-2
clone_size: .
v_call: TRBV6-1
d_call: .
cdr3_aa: CASSGLMGLRNYGYTF
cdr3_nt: TGTGCCAGCAGTGGTCTGATGGGGCTGAGGAACTATGGCTACACCTTC

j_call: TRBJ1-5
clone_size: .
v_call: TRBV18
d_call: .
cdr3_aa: CASSPFDSRNQPQHF
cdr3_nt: TGTGCCAGCTCACCCTTTGACAGTCGGAATCAGCCCCAGCATTTT

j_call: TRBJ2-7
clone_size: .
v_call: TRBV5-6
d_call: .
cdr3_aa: CASSPRRGWVEQYF
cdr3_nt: TGTGCCAGCAGCCCCCGGAGAGGGTGGGTCGAGCAGTACTTC

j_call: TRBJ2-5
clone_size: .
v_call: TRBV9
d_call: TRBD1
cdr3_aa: CASSFPPGQGEETQYF
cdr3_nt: TGTGCCAGCAGCTTTCCTCCGGGACAGGGGGAAGAGACCCAGTACTTC

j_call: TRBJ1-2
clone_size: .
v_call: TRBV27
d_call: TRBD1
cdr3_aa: CASSRTPTIDREMNGYTF
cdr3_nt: TGTGCCAGCAGTCGAACGCCCACCATCGACAGGGAGATGAATGGCTACACCTTC

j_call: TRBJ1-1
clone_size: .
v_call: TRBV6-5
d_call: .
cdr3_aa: CASTPDRGYTEAFF
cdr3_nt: TGTGCCAGCACCCCAGATAGGGGCTACACTGAAGCTTTCTTT

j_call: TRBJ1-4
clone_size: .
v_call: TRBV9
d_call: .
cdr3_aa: CASSPLGGGSEKLFF
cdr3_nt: TGTGCCAGCAGCCCCCTCGGGGGGGGATCTGAAAAACTGTTTTTT

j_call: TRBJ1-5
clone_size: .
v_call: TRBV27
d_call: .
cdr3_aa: CASRPGVSNQPQHF
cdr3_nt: TGTGCCAGCAGACCAGGGGTTAGCAATCAGCCCCAGCATTTT

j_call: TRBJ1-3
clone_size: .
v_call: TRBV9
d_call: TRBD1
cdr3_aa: CASSVTPGQGTGNTIYF
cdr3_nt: TGTGCCAGCAGCGTTACTCCGGGACAGGGTACTGGAAACACCATATATTTT

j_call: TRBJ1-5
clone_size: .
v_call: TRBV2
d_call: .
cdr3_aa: CASRGRGDQPQHF
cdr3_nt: TGTGCCAGCAGGGGCAGGGGTGATCAGCCCCAGCATTTT

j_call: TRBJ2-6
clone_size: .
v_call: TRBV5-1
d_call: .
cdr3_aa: CASSSYTNVLTF
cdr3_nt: TGCGCCAGCAGCTCTTATACCAACGTCCTGACTTTC

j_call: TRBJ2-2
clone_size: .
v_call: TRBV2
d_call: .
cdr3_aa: CASSEASVVISGELFF
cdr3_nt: TGTGCCAGCAGTGAGGCTAGCGTTGTGATATCCGGGGAGCTGTTTTTT

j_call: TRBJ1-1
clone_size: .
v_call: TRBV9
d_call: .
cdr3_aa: CASSGHVGGASEAFF
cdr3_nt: TGTGCCAGCTCAGGCCATGTAGGGGGGGCCTCTGAAGCTTTCTTT

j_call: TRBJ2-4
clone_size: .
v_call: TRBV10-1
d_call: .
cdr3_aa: CASSDSTGYGAKNIQYF
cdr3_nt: TGCGCCAGCAGTGACTCGACGGGGTATGGGGCCAAAAACATTCAGTACTTC

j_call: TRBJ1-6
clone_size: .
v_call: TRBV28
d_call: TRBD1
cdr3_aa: CASNKLQGEPLHF
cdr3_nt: TGTGCCAGCAACAAATTGCAGGGGGAACCCCTCCACTTT